This T cell receptor beta chain stems from a study of blood T cell repertoires in COVID-19. For the study at large: Both acute and convalescent COVID-19 samples were obtained from the United States, Italy and Spain. PBMCs, B-cell-depleted T cells, or T cells provided the cDNA or gDNA that made up the material.

Original methodology: Amplification from reference gene primers served as the basis for estimated nucleated cell counts. Using immunoSEQ multiplex PCR, the repertoire was profiled, and TCRdb retains in-frame clones only, with some absent. D and trimming come from the DNA, and the V and J calls and clone size come from that table. This sample has roughly 380,000 clones, with approximately 80% found just once. This sequence was found in a human donor with acute or convalescent COVID-19. The donor label of this sample is uncertain. Sequencing was carried out using peripheral blood.

This chain's CDR3 is CASSAYSRNGNQPQHF. The CDR3 nucleotides are TGTGCCAGCAGTGCGTACTCGAGGAACGGAAATCAGCCCCAGCATTTT. The chain recombines TRBV6-1 with TRBJ1-5; no firm D call. There are 16 residues in the CDR3. V shed 4 bases and J shed 4 bases, with 17 bases lying between them. Germline-derived CDR1 and CDR2 are MNHNS and SASEGT.